This T cell receptor (beta chain) was profiled in a study of T cells in Graves' hyperthyroidism and ophthalmopathy. General study points: Ophthalmopathy, as predicted by the model, came a median about seven months after the prediction. The blood repertoire included most of the expanded thyroid clonotypes above 0.001.

Inclusion characteristics of ophthalmopathy patients comprised a Clinical Activity Score of at least 3, a NOSPECS grade of at least 4, and duration under 3 months. Trimming pared 0 bases from V and 2 bases from J, leaving 14 bases between. There are 16 residues in the CDR3. Per germline, CDR1 SQVTM and CDR2 ANQGSEA. Concerning this clonotype itself: Antigen: not known.

The investigators amplified TCR beta CDR3 regions from RNA transcripts. The study used the HTBI primer set for a first-round RT-PCR of the TCR CDR3. Via MiXCR, TCRdb re-called the multiplex PCR reads, giving one row per CDR3 protein. The table has around 600,000 distinct CDR3 sequences, 12% to 15% seen once. The receptor comes from a woman under 30 with Graves' ophthalmopathy. Sequenced material: blood. The V call is TRBV29-1, the J call TRBJ1-3; D not resolved. CDR3 nucleotides: TGCAGCGTTGAAGATACGTTCGGGCGCCCTGGAAACACCATATATTTT. As protein: CSVEDTFGRPGNTIYF.